The T cell receptor beta chain under discussion was sequenced for a study of T cell responses to AZD1222 COVID-19 vaccine. Overall study findings and caveats: Reportedly, nearly half the spike-specific TCRs target unmutated variant regions.

The germline gives CDR1 SGHNT, CDR2 YYREEE (reference sequence). The V segment lost 3 bases and the J segment 5 bases; nucleotides outside the gene matches: 4. The CDR3 totals 15 residues. Assay: immunoSEQ multiplex PCR; the TCRdb copy retains only in-frame clones and omits some. The sample lists about 150,000 clones; about nine tenths were seen once. Notes on this clone: What it recognizes is unknown.

This chain joins TRBV5-4 and TRBJ2-2, with 10 bases identical to TRBD1. The sample was peripheral blood, taken on day 0 of AZD1222 vaccination. The clonotype originates from an adult in good health. The CDR3 DNA follows: TGTGCCAGCAGCTGGGACAGGGGAGGAACCGGGGAGCTGTTTTTT. It specifies CASSWDRGGTGELFF.